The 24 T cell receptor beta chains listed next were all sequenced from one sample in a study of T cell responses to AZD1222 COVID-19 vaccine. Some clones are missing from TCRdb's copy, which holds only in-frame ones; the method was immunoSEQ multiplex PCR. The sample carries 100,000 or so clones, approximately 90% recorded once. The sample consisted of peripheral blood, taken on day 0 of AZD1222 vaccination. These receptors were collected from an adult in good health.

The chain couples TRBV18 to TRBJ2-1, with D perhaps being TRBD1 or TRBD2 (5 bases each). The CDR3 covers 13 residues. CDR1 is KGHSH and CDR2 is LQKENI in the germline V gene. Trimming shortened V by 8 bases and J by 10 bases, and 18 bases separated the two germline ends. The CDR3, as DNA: TGTGCCAGCGGGACCCGGACCGAGGGAGAGCAGTTCTTC. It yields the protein CASGTRTEGEQFF.

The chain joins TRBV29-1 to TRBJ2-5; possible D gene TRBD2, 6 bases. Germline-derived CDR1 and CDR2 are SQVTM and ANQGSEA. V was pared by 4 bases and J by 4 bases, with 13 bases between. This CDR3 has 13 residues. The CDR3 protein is CSVARRGGETQYF. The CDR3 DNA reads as TGCAGCGTTGCCAGAAGGGGAGGAGAGACCCAGTACTTC.

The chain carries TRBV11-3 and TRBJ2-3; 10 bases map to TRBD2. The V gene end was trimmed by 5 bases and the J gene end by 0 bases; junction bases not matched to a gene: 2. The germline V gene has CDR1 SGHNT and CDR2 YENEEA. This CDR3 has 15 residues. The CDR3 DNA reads TGTGCCAGCAGCCCGGGACTAGCGAGCACAGATACGCAGTATTTT. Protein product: CASSPGLASTDTQYF.

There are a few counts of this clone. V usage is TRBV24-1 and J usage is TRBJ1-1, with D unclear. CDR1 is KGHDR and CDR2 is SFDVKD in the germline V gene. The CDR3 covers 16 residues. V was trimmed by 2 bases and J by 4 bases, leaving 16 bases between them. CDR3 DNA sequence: TGTGCCACCAGTGATTGTCCAGCCAGGCTATCCACTGAAGCTTTCTTT. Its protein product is CATSDCPARLSTEAFF.

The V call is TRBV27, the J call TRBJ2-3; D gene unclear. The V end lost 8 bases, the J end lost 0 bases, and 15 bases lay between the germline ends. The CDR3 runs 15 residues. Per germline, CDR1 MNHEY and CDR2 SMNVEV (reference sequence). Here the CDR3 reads CASSSLTLSTDTQYF. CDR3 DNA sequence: TGTGCCAGCTCCTCGTTAACCCTAAGCACAGATACGCAGTATTTT.

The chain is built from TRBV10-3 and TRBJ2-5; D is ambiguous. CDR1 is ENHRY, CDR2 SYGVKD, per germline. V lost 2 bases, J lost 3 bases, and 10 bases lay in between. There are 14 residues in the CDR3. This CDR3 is CAISEAGNEETQYF. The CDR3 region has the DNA TGTGCCATCAGTGAGGCTGGGAATGAAGAGACCCAGTACTTC.

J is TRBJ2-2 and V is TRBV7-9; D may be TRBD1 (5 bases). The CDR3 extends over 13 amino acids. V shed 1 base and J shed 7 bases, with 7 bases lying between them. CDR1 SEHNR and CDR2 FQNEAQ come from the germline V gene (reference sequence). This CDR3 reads CASSLGQYGELFF. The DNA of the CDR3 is TGTGCCAGCAGCTTAGGACAGTACGGGGAGCTGTTTTTT.

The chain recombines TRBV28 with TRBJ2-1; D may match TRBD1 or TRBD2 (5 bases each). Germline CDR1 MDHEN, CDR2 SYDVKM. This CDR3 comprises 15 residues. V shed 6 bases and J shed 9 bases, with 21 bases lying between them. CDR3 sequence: CASRSPSGTGAEQFF. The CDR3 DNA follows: TGTGCCAGCAGGTCGCCCTCCGGGACGGGCGCTGAGCAGTTCTTC.

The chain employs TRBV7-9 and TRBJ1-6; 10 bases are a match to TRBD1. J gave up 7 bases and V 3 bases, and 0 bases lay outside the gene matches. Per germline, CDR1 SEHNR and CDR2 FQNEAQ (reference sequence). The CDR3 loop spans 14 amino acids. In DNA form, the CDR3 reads TGTGCCAGCAGCTTGGACAGGGGGAATTCACCCCTCCACTTT. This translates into CASSLDRGNSPLHF.

CDR3 sequence reads: CASSPWGQTNQPQHF. Written as DNA, the CDR3 is TGTGCCAGTAGTCCATGGGGACAGACCAATCAGCCCCAGCATTTT. This sequence joins TRBV19 and TRBJ1-5, with 7 nucleotides matching TRBD1. With 5 bases clipped from V and 3 bases from J, the junction kept 7 bases outside the gene matches. The CDR3 sequence is 15 residues long. Germline V CDR1 and CDR2: LNHDA, SQIVND (reference sequence).

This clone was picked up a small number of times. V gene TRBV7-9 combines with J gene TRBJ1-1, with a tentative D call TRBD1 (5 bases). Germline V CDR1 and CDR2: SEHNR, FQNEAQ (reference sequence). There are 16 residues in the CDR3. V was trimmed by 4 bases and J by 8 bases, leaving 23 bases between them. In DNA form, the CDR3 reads TGTGCCAGCAGCTCAGGGACGGGGGGAAAGGGTGGCGAAGCTTTCTTT. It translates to CASSSGTGGKGGEAFF.

CDR3 DNA: TGTGCCAGTAGTATTAGGGCAGGGGCCCGCCAAGAGACCCAGTACTTC. Translating gives CASSIRAGARQETQYF. The V gene is TRBV19, the J gene TRBJ2-5; perhaps TRBD1 as D (6 bases). The CDR3 covers 16 residues. Germline CDR1 LNHDA, CDR2 SQIVND (reference sequence). V lost 3 bases and J lost 1, with 15 bases in between.

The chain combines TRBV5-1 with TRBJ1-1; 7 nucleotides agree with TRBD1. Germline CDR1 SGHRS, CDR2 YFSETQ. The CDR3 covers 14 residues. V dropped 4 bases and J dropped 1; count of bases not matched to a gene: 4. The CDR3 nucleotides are TGCGCCAGCAGCCCGTGGACAGGGAACACTGAAGCTTTCTTT. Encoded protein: CASSPWTGNTEAFF.

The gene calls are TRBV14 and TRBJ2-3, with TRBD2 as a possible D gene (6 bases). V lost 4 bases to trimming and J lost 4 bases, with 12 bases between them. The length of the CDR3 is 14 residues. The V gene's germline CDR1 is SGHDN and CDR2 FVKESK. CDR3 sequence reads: CASSPRLVADTQYF. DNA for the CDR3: TGTGCCAGCAGCCCCCGACTAGTCGCAGATACGCAGTATTTT.

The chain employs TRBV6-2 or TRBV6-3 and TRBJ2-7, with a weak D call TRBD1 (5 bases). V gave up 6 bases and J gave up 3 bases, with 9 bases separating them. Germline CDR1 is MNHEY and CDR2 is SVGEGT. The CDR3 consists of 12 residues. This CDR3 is CASSQTVYEQYF. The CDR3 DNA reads TGTGCCAGCAGCCAGACAGTCTACGAGCAGTACTTC.

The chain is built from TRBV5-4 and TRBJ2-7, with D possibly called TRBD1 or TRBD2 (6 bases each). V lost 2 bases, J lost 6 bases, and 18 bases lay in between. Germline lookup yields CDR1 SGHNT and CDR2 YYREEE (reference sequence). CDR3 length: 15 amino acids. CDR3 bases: TGTGCCAGCAGCTTTCGAGAGGGGGGAATCGCCGAGCAGTACTTC. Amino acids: CASSFREGGIAEQYF.

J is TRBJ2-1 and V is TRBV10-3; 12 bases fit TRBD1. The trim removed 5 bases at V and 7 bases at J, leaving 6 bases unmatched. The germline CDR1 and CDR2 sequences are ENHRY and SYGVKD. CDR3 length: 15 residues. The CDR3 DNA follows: TGTGCCATCAGTCCCGGGACAGGGGGCCTGAATGAGCAGTTCTTC. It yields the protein CAISPGTGGLNEQFF.

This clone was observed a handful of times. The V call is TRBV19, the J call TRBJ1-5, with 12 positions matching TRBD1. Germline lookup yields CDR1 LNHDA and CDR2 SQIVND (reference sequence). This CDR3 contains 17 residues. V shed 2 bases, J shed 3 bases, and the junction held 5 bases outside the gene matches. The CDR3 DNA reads TGTGCCAGTAGTATATCGGGGACAGGGGGCAACAATCAGCCCCAGCATTTT. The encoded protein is CASSISGTGGNNQPQHF.

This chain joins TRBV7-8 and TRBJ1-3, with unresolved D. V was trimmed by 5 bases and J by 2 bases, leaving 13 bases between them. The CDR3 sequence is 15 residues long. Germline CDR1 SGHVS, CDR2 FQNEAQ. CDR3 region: CASSPRTSTGNTIYF. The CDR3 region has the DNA TGTGCCAGCAGCCCTCGGACCTCCACTGGAAACACCATATATTTT.

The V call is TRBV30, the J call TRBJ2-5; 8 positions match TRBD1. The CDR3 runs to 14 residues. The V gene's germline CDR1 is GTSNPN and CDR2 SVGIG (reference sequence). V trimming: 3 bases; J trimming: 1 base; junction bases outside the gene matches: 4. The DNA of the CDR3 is TGTGCCTGGAGCCAGGGGGCCCTCCAAGAGACCCAGTACTTC. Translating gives CAWSQGALQETQYF.

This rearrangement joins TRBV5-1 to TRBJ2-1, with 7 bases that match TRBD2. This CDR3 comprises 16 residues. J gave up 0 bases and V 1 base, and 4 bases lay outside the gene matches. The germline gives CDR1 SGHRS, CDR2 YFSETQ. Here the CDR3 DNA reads TGCGCCAGCAGCTTGACTAGCGTGAGCTCCTACAATGAGCAGTTCTTC. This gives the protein CASSLTSVSSYNEQFF.

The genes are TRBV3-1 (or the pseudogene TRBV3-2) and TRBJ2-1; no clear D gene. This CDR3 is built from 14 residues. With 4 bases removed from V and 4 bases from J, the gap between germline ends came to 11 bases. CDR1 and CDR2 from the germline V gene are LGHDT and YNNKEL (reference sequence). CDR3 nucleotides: TGTGCCAGCAGCCCCGCCGCAAGGTACAATGAGCAGTTCTTC. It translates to CASSPAARYNEQFF.

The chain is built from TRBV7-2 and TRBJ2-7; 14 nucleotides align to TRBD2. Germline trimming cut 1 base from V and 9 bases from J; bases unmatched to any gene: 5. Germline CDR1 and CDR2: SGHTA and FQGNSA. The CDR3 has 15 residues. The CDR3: CASSLELTSGRVQYF. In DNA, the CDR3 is TGTGCCAGCAGCTTAGAACTGACTAGCGGGAGGGTGCAGTACTTC.

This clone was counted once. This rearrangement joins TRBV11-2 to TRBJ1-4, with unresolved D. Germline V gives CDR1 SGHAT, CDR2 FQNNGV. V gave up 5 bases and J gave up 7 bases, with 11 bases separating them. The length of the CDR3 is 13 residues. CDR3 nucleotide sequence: TGTGCCAGCAGCCCCCAAGGGAGTGAAAAACTGTTTTTT. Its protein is CASSPQGSEKLFF.